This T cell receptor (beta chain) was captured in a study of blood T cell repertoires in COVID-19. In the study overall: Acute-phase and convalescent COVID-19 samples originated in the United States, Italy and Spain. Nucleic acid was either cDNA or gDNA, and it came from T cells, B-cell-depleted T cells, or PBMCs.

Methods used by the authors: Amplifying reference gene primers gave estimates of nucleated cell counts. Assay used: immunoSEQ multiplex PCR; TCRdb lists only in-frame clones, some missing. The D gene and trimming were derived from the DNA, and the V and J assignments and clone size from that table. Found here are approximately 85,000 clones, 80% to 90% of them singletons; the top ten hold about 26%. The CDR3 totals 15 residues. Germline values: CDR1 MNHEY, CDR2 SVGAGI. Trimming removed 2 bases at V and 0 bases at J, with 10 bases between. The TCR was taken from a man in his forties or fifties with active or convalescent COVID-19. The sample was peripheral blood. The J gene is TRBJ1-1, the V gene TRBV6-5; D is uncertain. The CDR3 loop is CASSYRGSLNTEAFF. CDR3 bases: TGTGCCAGCAGTTACAGAGGTTCCTTGAACACTGAAGCTTTCTTT.